The source of this TCR beta chain is a study of cytomegalovirus exposure and HLA in healthy donors. Primers included in the PCR were 60 Vbeta and 13 Jbeta primers. Assay used: immunoSEQ multiplex PCR; TCRdb lists only in-frame clones, some missing. Of under 150,000 clones listed, roughly 85% are singletons. All the people who gave samples were healthy bone marrow donors. This receptor was taken from a young woman in good health and CMV-seropositive. Sequenced material: PBMCs.

This CDR3 is CASSPGTGNGYTF. As DNA, the CDR3 is TGTGCCAGCAGCCCCGGGACAGGGAATGGCTACACCTTC. This chain joins TRBV5-6 and TRBJ1-2; TRBD1 aligns across 9 bases. V shed 4 bases, J shed 6 bases, and the junction held 4 bases outside the gene matches. CDR1 and CDR2 from the germline V gene are SGHDT and YYEEEE. This CDR3 spans 13 amino acids. Full variable domain (remainder filled in from reference TRBV5-6 and TRBJ1-2): DAGVTQSPTHLIKTRGQQVTLRCSPKSGHDTVSWYQQALGQGPQFIFQYYEEEERQRGNFPDRFSGHQFPNYSSELNVNALLLGDSALYLCASSPGTGNGYTFGSGTRLTVV.